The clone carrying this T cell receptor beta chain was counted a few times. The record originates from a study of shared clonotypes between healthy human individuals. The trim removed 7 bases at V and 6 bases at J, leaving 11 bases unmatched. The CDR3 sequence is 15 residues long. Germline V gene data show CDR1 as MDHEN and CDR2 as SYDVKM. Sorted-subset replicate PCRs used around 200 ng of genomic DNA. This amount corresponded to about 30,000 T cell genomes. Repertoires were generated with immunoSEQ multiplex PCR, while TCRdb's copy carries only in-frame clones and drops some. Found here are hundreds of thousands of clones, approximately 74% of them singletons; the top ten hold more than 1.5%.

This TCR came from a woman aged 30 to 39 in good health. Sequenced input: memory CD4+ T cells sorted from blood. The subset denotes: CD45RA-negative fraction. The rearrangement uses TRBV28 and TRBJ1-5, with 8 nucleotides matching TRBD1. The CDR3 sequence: CASIGTGAFSQPQHF. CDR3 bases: TGTGCCAGCATTGGGACAGGTGCCTTTTCTCAGCCCCAGCATTTT. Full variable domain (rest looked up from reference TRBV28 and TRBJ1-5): DVKVTQSSRYLVKRTGEKVFLECVQDMDHENMFWYRQDPGLGLRLIYFSYDVKMKEKGDIPEGYSVSREKKERFSLILESASTNQTSMYLCASIGTGAFSQPQHFGDGTRLSIL.